The clone carrying this T cell receptor beta chain has a single count. The antigen is unknown. The method was immunoSEQ multiplex PCR; TCRdb's version includes in-frame clones alone and lacks a portion of them. This table holds some 68,000 clones, about 83% found once. This specimen comes from a study of OX40 agonist ivuxolimab in advanced cancers. CDR3 length: 14 amino acids. Germline V gene sequence: CDR1 SGHTA, CDR2 FQGNSA. With V trimmed by 4 bases and J by 6 bases, 3 bases remained unmatched. Study-wide points: Nonresponders included some who also had low normalized T-cell clonal expansion.

V is TRBV7-2 and J is TRBJ2-4; TRBD1 matches at 10 bases. Sequencing was performed on CD4+ or CD8+ T cells sorted from blood, taken in a trial of the OX40 agonist ivuxolimab. The TCR was taken from an adult with an advanced solid tumor such as melanoma, head and neck, liver or kidney cancer. CDR3 nucleotides: TGTGCCAGCAGCTCCCGGACAGGGGGAAACATTCAGTACTTC. Translation gives CASSSRTGGNIQYF. Using reference TRBV7-2 and TRBJ2-4 for the parts outside the CDR3, the full variable domain is GAGVSQSPSNKVTEKGKDVELRCDPISGHTALYWYRQSLGQGLEFLIYFQGNSAPDKSGLPSDRFSAERTGGSVSTLTIQRTQQEDSAVYLCASSSRTGGNIQYFGAGTRLSVL.